The text below deals with one T cell receptor beta chain. Some clones are missing from TCRdb's copy, which holds only in-frame ones; the method was immunoSEQ multiplex PCR. The data hold tens of thousands of clones, with around 89% observed a single time. V was shortened by 4 bases and J by 2 bases, with 14 bases between the two germline ends. The CDR3 is made up of 14 amino acids. From germline, CDR1 is GTSNPN and CDR2 SVGIG (reference sequence). These data come from a study of blood T cell repertoires in COVID-19. The receptor's source is a man in his 60s with acute or convalescent COVID-19. Sequencing input: peripheral blood. The rearrangement joins TRBV30 to TRBJ1-2; D may be TRBD1 (6 bases). CDR3 sequence reads: CAWTPTGPNYGYTF. The CDR3 DNA reads as TGTGCCTGGACCCCGACAGGACCCAACTATGGCTACACCTTC.